This TCR beta chain stems from a study of lymphopenia after photon versus proton radiotherapy. About this clone: Its target is unknown.

Sequencing was performed with immunoSEQ multiplex PCR; in TCRdb, only in-frame clones are kept and a portion is missing. The profile covers approximately 8,100 clones, with 85% to 90% appearing a single time and 20% to 25% taken by the ten largest. Overall study results and limits: Proton therapy kept repertoires fairly stable, unlike photons, which gained effector/memory cells.

Trimming pared 2 bases from V and 5 bases from J, leaving 16 bases between. Per germline, CDR1 GTSNPN and CDR2 SVGIG (reference sequence). The CDR3 is 15 amino acids. Specimen: peripheral blood, collected from a patient treated with photon-based radiotherapy. The TCR was taken from a man older than 75 with cholangiocarcinoma. The V gene is TRBV30, the J gene TRBJ2-1; tentatively, D is TRBD2 (5 bases). This CDR3 is CAWSKGLSGNNEQFF. The CDR3, as DNA: TGTGCCTGGAGTAAGGGCCTGTCCGGGAACAATGAGCAGTTCTTC. Drawing the rest from reference TRBV30 and TRBJ2-1, the complete variable domain is SQTIHQWPATLVQPVGSPLSLECTVEGTSNPNLYWYRQAAGRGLQLLFYSVGIGQISSEVPQNLSASRPQDRQFILSSKKLLLSDSGFYLCAWSKGLSGNNEQFFGPGTRLTVL.